This T cell receptor (beta chain) was observed in a study of cytomegalovirus exposure and HLA in healthy donors (dated 2017 in TCRdb). For the study in its entirety: An earlier analysis of some 600 of the donors reported 250 to 350 Gb of sequence data and around 120 million unique TCR beta sequences obtained from some 170 million T cells. Roughly 300 gigabases of sequencing data and around 90 million unique TCR sequences made up an early release that covered 500 to 650 HLA-typed donors. Of the 350 to 450 genotyped donors, 81% were placed in the genetic ancestry cluster associated with self-reported Caucasian donors. The aim of the study was to test whether cataloging public T cell receptors could identify signatures of past pathogen exposure. The study used immunosequencing to profile the T cell repertoires of 666 subjects and linked those repertoires to cytomegalovirus serostatus. Along with the approximately 620-subject first cohort, a separate validation cohort of around 120 different subjects was used. The study combined high-throughput TCR immunosequencing, statistical association of individual TCRs with disease status, and machine learning to predict cytomegalovirus infection status. A later analysis re-analyzed previously published TCR beta repertoires from 500 to 700 donors and added high-resolution HLA genotyping to study TCR occurrence patterns. The later analysis used no new phenotypic data to find candidate immune exposures, relying instead on TCR beta sequences and their occurrence across donors. An earlier analysis of some 500 of the donors used high-throughput TCR beta sequencing to judge whether each TCR beta V gene segment behaved as functional or pseudogenic. Alongside the repertoire data, information on donor age, sex, ethnicity and CMV serostatus was compiled. In a later genetic analysis, genome-wide SNP genotypes for 398 of the 666 donors were used, and that subset was treated as a discovery cohort. All discovery cohort repertoires had been generated on a single sequencing platform. Both class I and class II loci were covered by HLA typing, at four-digit resolution. The number of typed donors differed by locus: roughly 620-630 for A, B, C, DRB1 and DQB1; approximately 520 for DQA1; approximately 600 for DPA1; and 450 to 480 for DPB1. A few DR-DQ haplotypes were treated as single units for association and clustering because of strong linkage in the cohort. Among roughly 400 genotyped donors of the cohort, an average of approximately 220,000 unique TCR beta nucleotide sequences was sequenced per donor, of which about 20% were non-productive.

The investigation overall reported the following: A cluster of highly shared sequence variants was judged likely to represent a technical artifact of the sequencing pipeline. In a later analysis, HLA-associated TCR beta chains showed more clonal expansion and lower generation probabilities than non-associated chains that were equally common. Linkage disequilibrium might explain the correlated functional status among segregating V segments, but an unknown experimental factor could not be excluded. The authors suggested that the approach could potentially be extended to other disease states and immunological phenotypes. Assigning TCR associations to individual alleles was difficult when HLA alleles, especially DR and DQ, strongly co-occurred. Because counts were too low, approximately 15 rarely observed V segments, including chromosome 9 orphons, were excluded from the earlier analysis of around 590 of the donors. In this cohort, only TCR beta chains were sequenced, and detectable features were limited by the absence of alpha or paired-chain data. Most TCR sequences were observed very rarely across donors, whereas some public TCRs were present in many individuals. A further reported finding was that TCR beta sequences accurately predicted the HLA-A and HLA-B alleles for most subjects in the first cohort. The classifier was reported to diagnose cytomegalovirus status with high specificity and sensitivity in both the original cohort and the validation cohort. A later genetic analysis reported fewer N-insertions in productive TCRs among donors in an Asian-associated ancestry cluster than the roughly 700-donor mean. At a false discovery rate of 0.05, a later analysis linked 16,000 or so TCR beta sequences to specific HLA alleles. Broadly in line with IMGT annotations, most TCR beta V segments showed up in productive rearrangements about 87% or about 30% of the time in an earlier analysis of a few hundred of the donors. According to a later analysis, parvovirus B19, influenza, CMV and Epstein-Barr virus appeared linked to several top co-occurrence clusters. The study listed 150 to 200 TCR beta chains as associated with cytomegalovirus. An association between a missense DCLRE1C variant and V-gene and J-gene trimming of TCR beta chains was found in a later genetic analysis and replicated in an independent cohort. In a later analysis, TCR association rates were found to vary across HLA loci, with the most associated TCRs seen for DRB1 alleles and the fewest for HLA-C alleles. CMV serostatus was the only immune exposure information available for the cohort. HLA typing was unavailable for some donors at each locus, so association tests used only the typed subset. In vitro tests confirmed that a few of the cytomegalovirus-associated TCR beta chains recognize cytomegalovirus antigens. Presence/absence analyses assumed roughly uniform sequencing depth across donors, an assumption that may not hold. In a later analysis, most CMV-associated TCR beta chains were found to appear HLA-restricted, with HLA associations seemingly driven largely by CMV exposure. The 87-base-pair reads could not distinguish some IMGT-functional V segments, including TRBV6-2 and TRBV6-3, so those segments were excluded.

Deletion took 5 bases off V and 8 bases off J, with a span of 18 bases between the germline ends. The CDR3 spans 14 residues, from the cysteine through the phenylalanine. The sequence is cut down to CDR3 DNA, 42 bases in frame from base 1. From a lookup of the germline V gene (reference sequence), CDR1 and CDR2 are MNHEY and SMNVEV. In regard to this clone: Its antigen remains unidentified. Per-base qualities were not stored, and no clone one base away is much larger.

The cohort consisted of fewer than 700 healthy bone marrow donors. All cohort members were sampled while nominally healthy, although unrecorded immune exposures were likely present. The donor was CMV seropositive and belonged to the group of 250 to 300 seropositive cohort members. Each donor provided a peripheral blood sample, and peripheral blood mononuclear cells were used for TCR beta sequencing. Genomic DNA extraction from the blood cell samples was performed with the Qiagen DNeasy Blood Extraction Kit. The library relied on the immunoSEQ multiplex PCR assay. For the multiplex PCR, a mixture combining 60 forward primers for TCR Vbeta segments and 13 reverse primers for TCR Jbeta segments was used. Amplification of the CDR3 region of rearranged TCR beta genes was performed with a multiplex PCR assay on genomic DNA. The Illumina HiSeq System was used to sequence the amplified TCR beta libraries as 87-base-pair reads. As for the original processing: A later analysis counted tens of millions of unique TCR beta chains across the 500 to 850 repertoires, and around 12 million of these chains were shared by at least two donors. To remove PCR and sequencing errors, raw reads were error-corrected and collapsed into unique sequences using a nearest-neighbor algorithm that merged closely related sequences. Alignment of CDR3 sequences to IMGT reference sequences was used to assign V, D and J gene segments. For a sequence to be retained, a match of at least six nucleotides to both a V gene segment and a J gene segment was required. A rearrangement was called productive if the CDR3 had no stop codons and remained in frame with V and J, and every other rearrangement was called non-productive. Following IMGT convention, CDR3 was defined as the stretch from the second conserved V-encoded cysteine up to the conserved J-encoded phenylalanine. Sequences without an unambiguous match to a single V gene segment were excluded from the earlier analysis of several hundred of the donors. In an earlier analysis of 587 of the donors, a V segment was called functional when productive rearrangements were above 56.7%, and segregating when the standard deviation between donors exceeded 5%. A statistical classification framework was built to diagnose cytomegalovirus status from the catalog of TCR beta chain sequences. A later analysis assigned V and J genes by comparing TCR nucleotide sequences with IMGT/GENE-DB human TR gene sequences. Using the TCRdist pipeline, a later analysis assigned CDR3 sequences along with most-parsimonious VDJ recombination scenarios. In a later analysis, every TCR beta chain was defined by the combination of its CDR3 amino acid sequence and its V-gene family, and reads without a unique V-gene family were dropped. To address suspected cross-contamination and a sequencing artifact, a later analysis removed approximately 590 highly shared, low-generation-probability nucleotide sequences. In a later analysis, a clonal expansion index for each public chain was calculated from normalized within-repertoire ranks of inferred template counts. In a later analysis, generation probabilities were computed using a VDJ recombination model fitted to out-of-frame rearrangements, and the results were checked against IGoR. In a later analysis, hypergeometric tests were used to score TCR-TCR, TCR-HLA and TCR-CMV co-occurrence, with a repertoire-size bias correction applied to TCR pairs. In a later analysis, false discovery rates were estimated by permuting HLA or CMV assignments 20 times. In a later analysis, co-occurring TCRs were grouped with DBSCAN, and TCRdist sequence similarity was added when clustering was performed within HLA-allele-positive subsets. Co-occurrence clustering excluded repertoires with fewer than 30,000 or more than 120,000 public chains, plus five with anomalous nucleotide sharing. TCRdb stores this immuneACCESS table with in-frame sequences only. Part of the clones is absent; in the studies checked, under half of the shortfall reflects unresolved V genes, and no reason is known for the rest. V and J calls and clone size follow that table, whereas D and trimming were derived from the DNA. The sample table shows approximately 170,000 clones, and approximately 84% are seen once. The ten largest clones capture 7% of the sample.

The receptor was derived from a middle-aged woman in good health and CMV-seropositive. Here the chain combines TRBV27 and TRBJ1-2, with no D gene named confidently. The source material was PBMCs. The CDR3 reads CASSPTTVPGGYTF. The DNA sequence is as follows: TGTGCCAGCAGTCCCACCACGGTCCCGGGAGGCTACACCTTC.